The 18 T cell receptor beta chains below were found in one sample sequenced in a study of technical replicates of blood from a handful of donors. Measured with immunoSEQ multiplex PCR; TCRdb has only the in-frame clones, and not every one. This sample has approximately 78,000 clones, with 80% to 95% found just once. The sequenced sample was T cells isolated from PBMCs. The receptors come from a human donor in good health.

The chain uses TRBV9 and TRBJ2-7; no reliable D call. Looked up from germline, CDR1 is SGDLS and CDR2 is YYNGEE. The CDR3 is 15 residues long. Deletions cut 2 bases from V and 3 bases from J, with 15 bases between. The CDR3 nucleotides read TGTGCCAGCAGCGTTACGGGTCTCCCCTACTACGAGCAGTACTTC. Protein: CASSVTGLPYYEQYF.

CDR3 amino acids: CSVSRVGSETQYF. The CDR3 bases are TGCAGCGTGAGCAGGGTCGGGTCGGAGACCCAGTACTTC. V gene TRBV29-1 combines with J gene TRBJ2-5; D might be TRBD1 (5 bases). In germline, CDR1 is SQVTM, CDR2 ANQGSEA. Trimming shortened V by 6 bases and J by 5 bases, and 16 bases separated the two germline ends. This CDR3 has 13 amino acids.

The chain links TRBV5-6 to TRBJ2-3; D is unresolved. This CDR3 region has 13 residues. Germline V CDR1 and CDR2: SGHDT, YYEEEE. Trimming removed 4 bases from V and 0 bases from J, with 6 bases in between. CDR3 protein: CASSGTSTDTQYF. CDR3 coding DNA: TGTGCCAGCAGCGGTACTAGCACAGATACGCAGTATTTT.

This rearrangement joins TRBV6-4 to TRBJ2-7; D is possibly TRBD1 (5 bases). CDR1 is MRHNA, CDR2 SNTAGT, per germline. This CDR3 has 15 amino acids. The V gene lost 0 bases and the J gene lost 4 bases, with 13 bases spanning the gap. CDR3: CASSDSAGQIYEQYF. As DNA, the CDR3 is TGTGCCAGCAGTGACTCGGCAGGACAAATTTACGAGCAGTACTTC.

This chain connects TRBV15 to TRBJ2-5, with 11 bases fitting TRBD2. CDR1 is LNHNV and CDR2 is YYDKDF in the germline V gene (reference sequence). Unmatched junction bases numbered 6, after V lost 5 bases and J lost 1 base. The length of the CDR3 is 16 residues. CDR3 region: CATSVSSGRSQETQYF. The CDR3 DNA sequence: TGTGCCACCAGCGTGTCTAGCGGGAGGTCCCAAGAGACCCAGTACTTC.

The CDR3, as DNA: TGCAGCGTGCCCAAGACTAGCGGGAGGGGCGAGCAGTACTTC. It translates to CSVPKTSGRGEQYF. V is TRBV29-1 and J is TRBJ2-7, with TRBD2 matching over 14 bases. Trimming at V came to 6 bases and at J to 6 bases, leaving 7 bases not matched to a gene. The germline V gene has CDR1 SQVTM and CDR2 ANQGSEA. This CDR3 contains 14 residues.

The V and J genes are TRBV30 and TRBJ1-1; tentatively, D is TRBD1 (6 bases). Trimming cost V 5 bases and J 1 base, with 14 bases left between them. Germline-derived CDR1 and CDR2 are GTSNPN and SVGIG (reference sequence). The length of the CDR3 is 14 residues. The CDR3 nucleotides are TGTGCCTGGGGAAAGGGACATACGAACACTGAAGCTTTCTTT. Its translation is CAWGKGHTNTEAFF. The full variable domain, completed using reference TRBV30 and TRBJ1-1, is SQTIHQWPATLVQPVGSPLSLECTVEGTSNPNLYWYRQAAGRGLQLLFYSVGIGQISSEVPQNLSASRPQDRQFILSSKKLLLSDSGFYLCAWGKGHTNTEAFFGQGTRLTVV.

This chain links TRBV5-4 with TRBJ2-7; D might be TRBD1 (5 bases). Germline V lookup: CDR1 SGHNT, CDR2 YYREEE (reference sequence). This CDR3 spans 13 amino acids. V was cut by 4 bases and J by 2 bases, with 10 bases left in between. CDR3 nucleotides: TGTGCCAGCAGCCGACAGTATACCTACGAGCAGTACTTC. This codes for CASSRQYTYEQYF.

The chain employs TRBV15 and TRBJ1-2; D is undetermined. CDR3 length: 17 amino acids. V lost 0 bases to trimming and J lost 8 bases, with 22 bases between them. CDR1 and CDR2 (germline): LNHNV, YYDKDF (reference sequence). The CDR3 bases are TGTGCCACCAGCAGAGATCTGGAGGGCATTACTATAGGGGGCTACACCTTC. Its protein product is CATSRDLEGITIGGYTF.

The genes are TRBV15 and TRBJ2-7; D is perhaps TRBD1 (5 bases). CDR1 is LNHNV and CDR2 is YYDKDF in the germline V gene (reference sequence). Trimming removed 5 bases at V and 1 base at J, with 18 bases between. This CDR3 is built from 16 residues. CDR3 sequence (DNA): TGTGCCACCAGCGTATCCCTTGGTCAGGGTTCCTACGAGCAGTACTTC. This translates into CATSVSLGQGSYEQYF. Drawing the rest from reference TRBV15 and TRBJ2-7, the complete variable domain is DAMVIQNPRYQVTQFGKPVTLSCSQTLNHNVMYWYQQKSSQAPKLLFHYYDKDFNNEADTPDNFQSRRPNTSFCFLDIRSPGLGDTAMYLCATSVSLGQGSYEQYFGPGTRLTVT.

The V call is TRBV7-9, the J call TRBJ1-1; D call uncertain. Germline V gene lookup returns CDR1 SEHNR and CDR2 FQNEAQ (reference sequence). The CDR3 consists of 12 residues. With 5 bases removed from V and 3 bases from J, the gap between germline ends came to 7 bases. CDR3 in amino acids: CASSVGDTEAFF. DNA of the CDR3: TGTGCCAGCAGCGTTGGAGACACTGAAGCTTTCTTT.

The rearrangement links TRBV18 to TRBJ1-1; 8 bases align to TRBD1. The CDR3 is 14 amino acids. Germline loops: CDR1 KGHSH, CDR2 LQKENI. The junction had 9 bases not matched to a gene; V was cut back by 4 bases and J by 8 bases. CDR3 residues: CASSRTGGSWEAFF. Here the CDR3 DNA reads TGTGCCAGCTCACGTACAGGGGGTTCTTGGGAAGCTTTCTTT.

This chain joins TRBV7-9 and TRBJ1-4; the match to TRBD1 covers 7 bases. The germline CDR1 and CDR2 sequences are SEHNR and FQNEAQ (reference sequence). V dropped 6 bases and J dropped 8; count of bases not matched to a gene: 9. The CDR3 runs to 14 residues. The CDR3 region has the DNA TGTGCCAGCAGTTATAAGGGGGCACGGGAAAAACTGTTTTTT. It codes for CASSYKGAREKLFF.

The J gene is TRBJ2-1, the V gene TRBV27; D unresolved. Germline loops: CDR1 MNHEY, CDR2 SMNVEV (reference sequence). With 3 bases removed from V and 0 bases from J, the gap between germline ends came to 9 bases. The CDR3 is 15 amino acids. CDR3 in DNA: TGTGCCAGCAGTTTTAAGGCGGACTCCTACAATGAGCAGTTCTTC. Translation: CASSFKADSYNEQFF.

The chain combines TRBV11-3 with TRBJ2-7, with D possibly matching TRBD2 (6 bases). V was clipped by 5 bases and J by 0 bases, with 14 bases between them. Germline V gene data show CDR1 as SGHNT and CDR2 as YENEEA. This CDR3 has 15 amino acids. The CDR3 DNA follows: TGTGCCAGCAGCCCCGGGGTGCGGGACTCCTACGAGCAGTACTTC. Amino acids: CASSPGVRDSYEQYF. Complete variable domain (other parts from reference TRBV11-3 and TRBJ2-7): EAGVVQSPRYKIIEKKQPVAFWCNPISGHNTLYWYLQNLGQGPELLIRYENEEAVDDSQLPKDRFSAERLKGVDSTLKIQPAELGDSAVYLCASSPGVRDSYEQYFGPGTRLTVT.

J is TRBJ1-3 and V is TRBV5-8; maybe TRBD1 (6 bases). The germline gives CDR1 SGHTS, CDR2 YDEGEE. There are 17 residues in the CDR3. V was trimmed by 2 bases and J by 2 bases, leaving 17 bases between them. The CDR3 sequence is CASSFWTVGLPGNTIYF. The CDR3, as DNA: TGTGCCAGCAGCTTCTGGACAGTCGGCCTTCCTGGAAACACCATATATTTT.

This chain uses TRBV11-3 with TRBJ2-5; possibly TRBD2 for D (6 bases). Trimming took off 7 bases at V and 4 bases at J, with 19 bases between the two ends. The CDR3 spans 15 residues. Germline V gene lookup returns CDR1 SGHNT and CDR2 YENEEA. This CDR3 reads CASNPAGSMTETQYF. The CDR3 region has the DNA TGTGCCAGCAACCCCGCCGGGAGTATGACAGAGACCCAGTACTTC.

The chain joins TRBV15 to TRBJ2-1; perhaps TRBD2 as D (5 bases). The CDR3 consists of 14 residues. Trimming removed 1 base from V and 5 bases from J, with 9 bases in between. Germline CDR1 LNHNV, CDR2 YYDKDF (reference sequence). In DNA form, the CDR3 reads TGTGCCACCAGCAGAGCTGGACTGAACAATGAGCAGTTCTTC. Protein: CATSRAGLNNEQFF.